The rows below give T cell receptor beta chains drawn from one sample of a study of blood T cell repertoires in COVID-19. TCRdb's copy holds only in-frame clones and misses some; the assay was immunoSEQ multiplex PCR. The table lists 200,000 to 300,000 clones, about nine tenths of them singletons. The sequenced sample was peripheral blood. These receptors originate from a woman aged 40 to 55 with acute or convalescent COVID-19. CDR3s include the opening cysteine and the closing phenylalanine or tryptophan. The D gene is left open where the match is weak. Size tells how often a clone was seen (once, few, many) or the class of an expanded clone, and some rows leave it out.

abundance | j_gene | v_gene | d_gene | CDR3aa | CDR3nt
. | TRBJ2-1 | TRBV29-1 | TRBD1 | CSVDPQGASYNEQFF | TGCAGCGTTGACCCACAGGGGGCCTCCTACAATGAGCAGTTCTTC
few | TRBJ2-3 | TRBV3-1/TRBV3-2 | TRBD2 | CASSGTSGEADTQYF | TGTGCCAGCAGTGGGACTAGCGGGGAGGCAGATACGCAGTATTTT
. | TRBJ1-1 | TRBV11-2 | . | CASSPGLLNTEAFF | TGTGCCAGCAGCCCCGGACTCCTGAACACTGAAGCTTTCTTT
. | TRBJ1-4 | TRBV6-1 | TRBD1 | CASSEDRINEKLFF | TGTGCCAGCAGTGAGGACAGGATTAATGAAAAACTGTTTTTT
. | TRBJ2-3 | TRBV24-1 | TRBD1 | CATSDMTGITDTQYF | TGTGCCACCAGTGATATGACAGGGATCACAGATACGCAGTATTTT
. | TRBJ1-3 | TRBV30 | . | CAWTGAGNTIYF | TGTGCCTGGACAGGGGCGGGAAACACCATATATTTT
. | TRBJ1-2 | TRBV30 | TRBD1 | CAWRGRDRGLYGYTF | TGTGCCTGGAGGGGTCGGGACAGGGGATTATATGGCTACACCTTC
. | TRBJ2-1 | TRBV7-8 | . | CASSLSLASYNEQFF | TGTGCCAGCAGCTTAAGTCTAGCATCCTACAATGAGCAGTTCTTC
. | TRBJ2-2 | TRBV11-2 | . | CASSFNHRPGQHTGELFF | TGTGCCAGCAGCTTTAATCACCGGCCAGGGCAGCACACCGGGGAGCTGTTTTTT
. | TRBJ1-4 | TRBV21-1 | . | CASSKAQGEDNEKLFF | TGTGCCAGCAGCAAAGCCCAGGGGGAGGATAATGAAAAACTGTTTTTT
. | TRBJ1-1 | TRBV6-5 | . | CASRGASPEAFF | TGTGCCAGTCGGGGGGCAAGCCCTGAAGCTTTCTTT
. | TRBJ1-1 | TRBV7-9 | . | CASSLDRGGDTEAFF | TGTGCCAGCAGCTTAGACAGAGGGGGGGACACTGAAGCTTTCTTT
. | TRBJ1-5 | TRBV6-5 | TRBD1 | CASSYSHGTDQPQHF | TGTGCCAGCAGTTACTCGCACGGGACAGATCAGCCCCAGCATTTT
. | TRBJ2-5 | TRBV5-1 | . | CASSLVLQGETQYF | TGCGCCAGCAGCTTGGTTCTTCAGGGGGAGACCCAGTACTTC
. | TRBJ1-3 | TRBV29-1 | . | CSGTTGNTIYF | TGCAGCGGCACCACAGGAAACACCATATATTTT
. | TRBJ1-3 | TRBV5-1 | TRBD1 | CASSTGQAAGNTIYF | TGCGCCAGCAGCACGGGACAGGCTGCTGGAAACACCATATATTTT
. | TRBJ1-2 | TRBV7-3 | TRBD1 | CASSSQGAQYGYTF | TGTGCCAGCAGCTCACAGGGGGCCCAGTATGGCTACACCTTC
. | TRBJ1-1 | TRBV3-1/TRBV3-2 | . | CASRGADEAFF | TGTGCCAGCAGGGGGGCGGATGAAGCTTTCTTT
once | TRBJ1-1 | TRBV6-5 | TRBD1 | CASSGQGRGNTEAFF | TGTGCCAGCAGCGGACAGGGGAGAGGAAACACTGAAGCTTTCTTT
. | TRBJ2-5 | TRBV5-1 | . | CASSPDRWETQYF | TGCGCCAGCAGCCCAGACAGATGGGAGACCCAGTACTTC
. | TRBJ1-5 | TRBV6-2/TRBV6-3 | TRBD1 | CASSYYLGQGTGIGQPQHF | TGTGCCAGCAGTTACTACCTTGGACAGGGGACGGGGATCGGACAGCCCCAGCATTTT
. | TRBJ1-2 | TRBV25-1 | . | CASSEYAGEGYGYTF | TGTGCCAGCAGTGAATATGCAGGGGAGGGCTATGGCTACACCTTC
once | TRBJ1-1 | TRBV30 | . | CAWSVLSEGVEAFF | TGTGCCTGGAGTGTACTTAGTGAGGGGGTTGAAGCTTTCTTT
. | TRBJ1-4 | TRBV6-5 | TRBD1 | CASRTGGEEKLFF | TGTGCCAGCAGGACAGGGGGCGAGGAAAAACTGTTTTTT
. | TRBJ1-5 | TRBV20-1 | . | CSASNTYNQPQHF | TGCAGTGCTAGTAACACGTACAATCAGCCCCAGCATTTT
few | TRBJ1-1 | TRBV12-3/TRBV12-4 | . | CASSSGWTEAFF | TGTGCCAGCAGTTCAGGGTGGACTGAAGCTTTCTTT